Listed below are T cell receptor beta chains from one sample, sequenced in a study of shared clonotypes between healthy human individuals. TCRdb's copy holds only in-frame clones and misses some; the assay was immunoSEQ multiplex PCR. The sample records around 510,000 clones, around 77% being singletons. The sequencing sample was made of PBMCs. Receptor source: a woman aged 40 to 50 in good health. Some clones in this sample may be carry-over from other donors' samples. Each CDR3 is given with its conserved first and last residue.

v_call,cdr3_aa
TRBV11-2,CASSLDRRETQYF
TRBV7-6,CASSLVGRTYEQYF
TRBV28,CASTFAGELFF
TRBV2,CASSDGTGGYQPQHF
TRBV2,CASSELSGRGETQYF
TRBV4-2,CASSQRLGSYNEQFF
TRBV30,CAWGRVGLEAFF
TRBV27,CASHRTSGTFQETQYF
TRBV20-1,CSALQGGEQYF
TRBV10-3,CAIRGQSSSYNEQFF
TRBV30,CAWSSGLVTDTQYF
TRBV5-1,CASSQKPGSLGETQYF
TRBV20-1,CSAPTSREQYF
TRBV10-1,CASSGGLAGCTDTQYF
TRBV27,CASRGDYSYEQYF
TRBV18,CASSAPQGRTEAFF
TRBV19,CASSIYGGHASTDTQYF
TRBV7-9,CASSRRGPVETQYF
TRBV28,CASSPLGLAGATQYF
TRBV2,CASSTILAGTGVWIQYF
TRBV7-8,CASSLAQGGKKQFF
TRBV9,CASSVGGEYTEAFF
TRBV28,CASSRQGVILEQYF
TRBV15,CATSRDTGLGRGNEQFF
TRBV2,CASRADRGPGNEQFF
TRBV19,CASGLDRQNTEAFF
TRBV6-1,CASRGSDQSHEKLFF
TRBV19,CASSSGADRQETQYF
TRBV7-2,CASSHGPGTGQGETQYF
TRBV5-5,CASSHSGTADFEQYF
TRBV11-2,CASSLDFSGTYEQYF
TRBV5-1,CASSPANPMDGYTF
TRBV2,CASSMDIRLNTEAFF
TRBV5-4,CASSLDRAEETQYF
TRBV5-4,CASSYPTGYNEAFF
TRBV28,CASSLQREWNEQFF
TRBV2,CASIPDLNTEAFF
TRBV5-1,CASSSWGREGLDTQYF
TRBV7-8,CASSRGQGRSNYGYTF
TRBV6-5,CASSYLGTGQETQYF
TRBV2,CASSETRSNQPQHF
TRBV10-3,CAISLSGVGDTQYF
TRBV28,CASSLYQGAHYGYTF